Detailed here is one T cell receptor beta chain. Its antigen is still unknown. The data originate from a study of a mutant IDH1 vaccine in newly diagnosed glioma. Study summary: In some groups vaccination began 4-6 weeks post-radiotherapy; others received it with temozolomide.

There are 14 residues in the CDR3. Germline lookup yields CDR1 SQVTM and CDR2 ANQGSEA. Trimming shortened V by 1 base and J by 4 bases, and 10 bases separated the two germline ends. Stated time point: week 47, end of study. Each vaccine dose was 300 ug of mutant IDH1 20-mer peptide, with topical imiquimod. Assay: immunoSEQ multiplex PCR; the TCRdb copy retains only in-frame clones and omits some. Altogether about 60,000 clones are present, roughly four fifths being singletons, with the ten largest covering 3% to 4%. The clonotype originates from a woman in her forties or fifties with glioma. V is TRBV29-1 and J is TRBJ2-2; D is undetermined. This material consisted of PBMCs, taken from a glioma patient whose treatment included an IDH1 peptide vaccine. CDR3 sequence: CSVEAWERTGELFF. The CDR3 DNA is TGCAGCGTTGAAGCTTGGGAACGCACCGGGGAGCTGTTTTTT.